Sequencing of this TCR beta chain was carried out in a study of control samples from healthy donors and cancer patients. Germline CDR1 and CDR2: LNHDA and SQIVND (reference sequence). The CDR3 consists of 15 residues. V was trimmed by 2 bases and J by 2 bases, leaving 12 bases between them. Using immunoSEQ multiplex PCR, the repertoire was profiled, and TCRdb retains in-frame clones only, with some absent. In the table there are about 98,000 clones, about 80% of which are singletons. The chain has TRBV19 and TRBJ1-1; the D is unclear. Sequencing used blood. The TCR was taken from a woman in her twenties or thirties in good health. This CDR3 is CASSISNHINTEAFF. Written as DNA, the CDR3 is TGTGCCAGTAGTATATCGAATCACATTAACACTGAAGCTTTCTTT.